The rows below give T cell receptor beta chains drawn from one sample of a study of blood T cell repertoires in COVID-19. The table came from immunoSEQ multiplex PCR; TCRdb's copy has only in-frame clones and leaves some out. The table records over 200,000 clones, 84% of them present only once. Sequences were obtained from peripheral blood. The receptors were gathered from a woman of 80 years or more with active or convalescent COVID-19. The CDR3 runs from the conserved cysteine through the conserved F or W. Fields, in order: V gene, D gene, clone size, J gene, CDR3 protein, CDR3 DNA. A D gene is named only where the DNA matches it firmly. For some rows the clone size is stated as once, few or many, or as a class when expanded; others skip it.

TRBV18	-	-	TRBJ1-1	CASSPSVDRTRTEAFF	TGTGCCAGCTCACCCTCGGTTGACAGGACCAGGACTGAAGCTTTCTTT
TRBV4-1	-	once	TRBJ2-6	CASSQTGRFGANVLTF	TGCGCCAGCAGCCAGACAGGGAGGTTTGGGGCCAACGTCCTGACTTTC
TRBV7-2	TRBD1	-	TRBJ2-7	CASSSQGAYEQYF	TGTGCCAGCAGCTCACAGGGGGCCTACGAGCAGTACTTC
TRBV29-1	-	-	TRBJ1-2	CSVESARGYTF	TGCAGCGTTGAATCCGCCCGGGGCTACACCTTC
TRBV5-6	TRBD1	-	TRBJ1-2	CASSLGGRGTGYTF	TGTGCCAGCAGCTTGGGAGGCAGGGGGACTGGCTACACCTTC
TRBV3-1/TRBV3-2	-	-	TRBJ1-2	CASSQRVNYGYTF	TGTGCCAGCAGCCAACGAGTTAACTATGGCTACACCTTC
TRBV5-1	TRBD1	-	TRBJ2-1	CASSLGTGGSNEQFF	TGCGCCAGCAGCTTGGGGACAGGGGGTTCCAATGAGCAGTTCTTC
TRBV5-4	TRBD2	-	TRBJ2-7	CASSQTSGGVYEQYF	TGTGCCAGCAGCCAAACTAGCGGGGGGGTTTACGAGCAGTACTTC
TRBV6-2/TRBV6-3	-	-	TRBJ1-6	CASSYFRGSYNSPLHF	TGTGCCAGCAGTTACTTTCGGGGATCCTATAATTCACCCCTCCACTTT
TRBV11-3	-	-	TRBJ1-4	CASSLGGRENEKLFF	TGTGCCAGCAGCTTGGGAGGCCGAGAAAATGAAAAACTGTTTTTT
TRBV28	TRBD2	-	TRBJ2-7	CASSLSSGGSYEQYF	TGTGCCAGCAGTTTATCTAGCGGGGGTTCCTACGAGCAGTACTTC
TRBV7-8	-	-	TRBJ2-5	CASSFRPPLRIQYF	TGTGCCAGCAGCTTCAGGCCCCCCCTTCGGATCCAGTACTTC
TRBV7-3	TRBD2	-	TRBJ2-1	CASSFSGGVYNEQFF	TGTGCCAGCAGCTTCAGCGGGGGGGTCTACAATGAGCAGTTCTTC